This TCR beta chain was documented in a study of OX40 agonist ivuxolimab in advanced cancers. Overall study context: Intravenous ivuxolimab was administered to patients every 2 weeks at 0.01 to 10 mg/kg.

Clones were read by immunoSEQ multiplex PCR, and TCRdb kept only the in-frame ones, dropping some. The data contain under 20,000 clones, more than 60% of them singletons. Sample: CD4+ or CD8+ T cells sorted from blood, taken in a trial of the OX40 agonist ivuxolimab. This TCR was recovered from an adult with an advanced solid tumor such as melanoma, head and neck, liver or kidney cancer.

The CDR3 protein is CASRAADRVYGYTF. The DNA of the CDR3 is TGTGCCAGCAGGGCTGCCGACAGGGTCTATGGCTACACCTTC. The V and J genes are TRBV2 and TRBJ1-2; TRBD1 matches at 7 bases. After removal of 6 bases from V and 4 bases from J, the junction contained 8 bases not matched to a gene. Germline lookup yields CDR1 SNHLY and CDR2 FYNNEI. The length of the CDR3 is 14 residues. Using reference TRBV2 and TRBJ1-2 for the parts outside the CDR3, the full variable domain is EPEVTQTPSHQVTQMGQEVILRCVPISNHLYFYWYRQILGQKVEFLVSFYNNEISEKSEIFDDQFSVERPDGSNFTLKIRSTKLEDSAMYFCASRAADRVYGYTFGSGTRLTVV.